This TCR beta chain was retrieved from a study of blood T cell repertoires in COVID-19. Original processing methods: Reference gene primer amplification yielded estimated nucleated cell counts. Clones were sequenced by immunoSEQ multiplex PCR, and TCRdb holds only the in-frame ones, with some missing. D and trimming come from the DNA, and the V and J calls and clone size come from that table. The table has 310,000 or so clones, around 86% seen once. V was clipped by 4 bases and J by 4 bases; unmatched bases: 2. The CDR3 runs 15 residues. From germline, CDR1 is MNHEY and CDR2 SVGAGI. V usage is TRBV6-5 and J usage is TRBJ2-3; TRBD2 aligns across 13 bases. The receptor's source is a woman aged 25 to 45 who had recovered from COVID-19. Sequencing was performed on peripheral blood. The DNA for the CDR3 is TGTGCCAGCAGTTCAGGACTAGCGGGAGCAGATACGCAGTATTTT. This gives the protein CASSSGLAGADTQYF.